The 8 T cell receptor beta chains below all came from one sample that was sequenced in a study of blood T cell repertoires in COVID-19 (dated by TCRdb to 2020 to 2021). The method behind the library was the immunoSEQ multiplex PCR assay. TCRdb mirrors the immuneACCESS table, restricted to in-frame sequences. Some clones are absent from its copies; in checked studies, under half trace to an unresolved V gene, and the reason for the others is unknown. The sample table contains about 47,000 clones; only one count was recorded for approximately 78% of them. In total, the top ten clones hold 12% to 15% of the sample. Sequenced input: peripheral blood. These receptors all come from a human donor with acute or convalescent COVID-19. The donor label of this sample is uncertain.

The rearrangement uses TRBV4-3 and TRBJ1-4; 8 bases are a match to TRBD1. Germline values: CDR1 LGHNA, CDR2 YSLEER. The V segment lost 2 bases and the J segment 7 bases; nucleotides outside the gene matches: 6. There are 15 residues in the CDR3. CDR3 amino acids: CASSQTQGAGEKLFF. The CDR3 region has the DNA TGCGCCAGCAGCCAAACCCAGGGGGCAGGTGAAAAACTGTTTTTT.

J is TRBJ2-1 and V is TRBV6-1; 9 positions match TRBD2. This CDR3 spans 15 amino acids. Germline CDR1 MNHNS, CDR2 SASEGT. V was clipped by 1 base and J by 8 bases; unmatched bases: 6. The CDR3 coding sequence is TGTGCCAGCAGTGAAGAGATAGCGGGAGAGGATGAGCAGTTCTTC. Protein: CASSEEIAGEDEQFF.

The gene calls are TRBV6-2 or TRBV6-3 and TRBJ1-1, with D possibly TRBD1 on 6 matching bases. V lost 8 bases to trimming and J lost 0 bases, with 16 bases between them. The CDR3 has 15 amino acids. Germline loops: CDR1 MNHEY, CDR2 SVGEGT. DNA for the CDR3: TGTGCCAGCGGCCCGGCGGGGGGCATGAACACTGAAGCTTTCTTT. This gives the protein CASGPAGGMNTEAFF.

This clone was observed once. This chain connects TRBV6-6 to TRBJ1-1; 7 bases match TRBD1. The CDR3 extends over 18 amino acids. From germline, CDR1 is MNHNY and CDR2 SVGAGI (reference sequence). V trimming: 5 bases; J trimming: 0 bases; junction bases outside the gene matches: 15. CDR3 in amino acids: CASSRMLGQLSLNTEAFF. CDR3 DNA sequence: TGTGCCAGCAGTCGGATGTTGGGACAGCTGTCATTGAACACTGAAGCTTTCTTT.

The chain carries TRBV27 and TRBJ1-5; no definite D call. Trimming cost V 5 bases and J 7 bases, with 24 bases left between them. The CDR3 totals 17 residues. In germline, CDR1 is MNHEY, CDR2 SMNVEV (reference sequence). CDR3 DNA: TGTGCCAGCAGTCCCCTTATGGCCCCCCGGGGTGGACAGCCCCAGCATTTT. Residues: CASSPLMAPRGGQPQHF.

This chain uses TRBV10-1 with TRBJ1-5, with D unclear. Trimming left V 2 bases short and J 7 bases short, with 6 bases between. The CDR3 runs to 12 residues. In germline, CDR1 is WNHNN, CDR2 SYGVQD (reference sequence). CDR3 protein: CASSETGQPQHF. The CDR3 DNA follows: TGCGCCAGCAGTGAGACCGGGCAGCCCCAGCATTTT.

The chain employs TRBV28 and TRBJ2-7, with a tentative D call TRBD1 (6 bases). This CDR3 region has 15 residues. The V end was cut by 6 bases, the J end by 4 bases, with 19 bases between. CDR1 and CDR2 from the germline V gene are MDHEN and SYDVKM. CDR3: CASRAGTAGEYEQYF. The DNA of the CDR3 is TGTGCCAGCAGAGCCGGGACGGCAGGGGAATACGAGCAGTACTTC.

The gene calls are TRBV4-3 and TRBJ1-2; D uncertain. The CDR3 sequence is 13 residues long. With 0 bases removed from V and 5 bases from J, the gap between germline ends came to 7 bases. Per germline, CDR1 LGHNA and CDR2 YSLEER. The CDR3 DNA sequence: TGCGCCAGCAGCCAAGACGGGATATATGGCTACACCTTC. Translation gives CASSQDGIYGYTF.